Given below is one T cell receptor (beta chain) in context. Its target antigen remains unknown. The sample holds no much larger clone one base away, and base qualities are not on file. This specimen comes from a study of blood T cell repertoires in COVID-19 (dated by TCRdb to about 2020). Study-level background: Collaborator samples came from the United States, Italy and Spain and covered acute and convalescent phases of COVID-19. The material from the prospective study consisted of cDNA or gDNA derived from T cells, B-cell-depleted T cells, or PBMCs. The dataset comprised deeply sampled blood TCRbeta repertoires from subjects exposed to, actively infected with, or recovered from COVID-19. A freely available public database, intended as a resource for researchers studying the immune response to SARS-CoV-2, is where the repertoires were released. The samples were drawn from two sources: the first 160 participants of the ongoing ImmuneRACE study, and 1,254 subjects contributed by 6 global collaborators. A de-identified subject ID, COVID-19 status, age in years and sex were almost always included in the sample metadata. HLA class I and class II types, where available, came from metadata supplied by the sample provider rather than from assay-based typing.

In the prospective study, participants were about 18 to 95 years old, resided in about two dozen geographic areas of the United States, and were enrolled through a virtual design. In the prospective study, participants were assigned to cohorts based on the clinical history participants reported in a screening survey and a study questionnaire. Recovered participants in ImmuneRACE Cohort 3 were defined as having two consecutive negative NP/OP PCR tests, clearance from a healthcare professional, or resolution of symptoms. Each participant in the prospective study had whole blood, serum and a nasopharyngeal or oropharyngeal swab collected by mobile phlebotomists. Prospective study participants could optionally give additional blood draws and questionnaires over a roughly 2-month period. Blood samples from the prospective study were shipped frozen or at room temperature prior to DNA extraction. Results and caveats for the whole study, not just this receptor: The amount of clinical and demographic metadata varied by source and participant and was provided uncurated.

TCRbeta CDR3 regions were amplified from genomic DNA using the immunoSEQ Assay, a bias-controlled multiplex PCR. Processing in the source paper ran as follows. The number of nucleated cells in each sample was estimated by amplification of reference gene primers within the assay. To quantify the absolute abundance of each unique TCRbeta CDR3 rearrangement, sequence reads were collapsed and filtered. Productive Simpson clonality was computed per sample as the square root of Simpson's diversity index over productive rearrangements. Not all clones reach the TCRdb copy of this immuneACCESS table, which keeps in-frame sequences only. Checked studies attribute under half of the gap to unresolved V genes and leave the rest unexplained. V, J and clone size derive from that table, while D and trimming were established from the DNA sequence. The sample has approximately 400,000 clones on record, over 75% of them singletons. The top ten hold around 1.3% of the sample.

Trimming removed 4 bases from V and 4 bases from J; the gene matches leave 12 bases unexplained. Taken from the germline V gene (reference sequence), the CDR1 and CDR2 loops are MNHEY and SMNVEV. The cysteine opens and the phenylalanine closes a CDR3 of 16 amino acids. The sequence is cut down to CDR3 DNA, 48 bases in frame from base 1. The clonotype originates from a man aged 30-40 years who had recovered from COVID-19. The chain is encoded by TRBV27 joined to TRBJ1-1; TRBD1 agrees with 7 junctional bases. Source material: PBMCs or T cells enriched from blood (not recorded which). The CDR3 protein is CASSSRGTAGTTEAFF. At the DNA level, the sequence is TGTGCCAGCAGTTCCCGAGGGACAGCCGGGACCACTGAAGCTTTCTTT.